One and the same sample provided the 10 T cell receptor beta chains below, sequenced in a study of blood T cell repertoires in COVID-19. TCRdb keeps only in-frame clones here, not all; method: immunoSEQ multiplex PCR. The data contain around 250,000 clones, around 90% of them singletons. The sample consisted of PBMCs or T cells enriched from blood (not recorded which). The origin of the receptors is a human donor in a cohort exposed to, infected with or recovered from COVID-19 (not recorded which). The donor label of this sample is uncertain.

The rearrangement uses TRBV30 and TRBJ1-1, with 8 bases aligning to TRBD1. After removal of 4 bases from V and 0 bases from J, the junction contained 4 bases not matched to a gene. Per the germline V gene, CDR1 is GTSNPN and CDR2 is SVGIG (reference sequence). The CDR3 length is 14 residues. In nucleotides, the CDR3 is TGTGCCTGGACAGGGGGCCCTATGAACACTGAAGCTTTCTTT. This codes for CAWTGGPMNTEAFF.

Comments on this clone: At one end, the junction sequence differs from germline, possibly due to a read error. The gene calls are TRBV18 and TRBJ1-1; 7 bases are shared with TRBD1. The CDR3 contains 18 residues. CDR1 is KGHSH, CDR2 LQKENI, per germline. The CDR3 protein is CASSPLNTFDRVKTEAFF. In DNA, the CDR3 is TGTGCCAGCTCACCCTTAAATACCTTCGACAGGGTGAAGACTGAAGCTTTCTTT.

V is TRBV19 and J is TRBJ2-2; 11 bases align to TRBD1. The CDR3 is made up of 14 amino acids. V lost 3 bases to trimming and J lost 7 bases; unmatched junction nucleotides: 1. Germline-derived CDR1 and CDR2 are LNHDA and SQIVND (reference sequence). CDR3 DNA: TGTGCCAGTAGTATCGGGACAGGGGGCGGGGAGCTGTTTTTT. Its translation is CASSIGTGGGELFF. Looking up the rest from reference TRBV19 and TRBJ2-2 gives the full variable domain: DGGITQSPKYLFRKEGQNVTLSCEQNLNHDAMYWYRQDPGQGLRLIYYSQIVNDFQKGDIAEGYSVSREKKESFPLTVTSAQKNPTAFYLCASSIGTGGGELFFGEGSRLTVL.

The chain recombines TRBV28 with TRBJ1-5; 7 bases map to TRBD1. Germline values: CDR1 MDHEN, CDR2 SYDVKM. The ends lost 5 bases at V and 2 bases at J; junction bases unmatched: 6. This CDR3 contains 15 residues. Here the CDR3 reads CASSTDRVGNQPQHF. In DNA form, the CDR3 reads TGTGCCAGCAGTACTGACAGGGTGGGCAATCAGCCCCAGCATTTT.

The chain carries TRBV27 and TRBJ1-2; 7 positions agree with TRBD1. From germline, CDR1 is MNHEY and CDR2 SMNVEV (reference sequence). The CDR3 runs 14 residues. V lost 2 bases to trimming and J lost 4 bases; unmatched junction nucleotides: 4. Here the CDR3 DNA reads TGTGCCAGCAGTTTAAAGGGGGCCAGCTATGGCTACACCTTC. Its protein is CASSLKGASYGYTF.

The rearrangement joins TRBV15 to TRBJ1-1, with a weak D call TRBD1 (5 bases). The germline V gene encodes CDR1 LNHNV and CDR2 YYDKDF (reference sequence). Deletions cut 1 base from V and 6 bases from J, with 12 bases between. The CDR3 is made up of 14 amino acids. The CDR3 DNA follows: TGTGCCACCAGCAGAGGCGGGGGTAGCCCTGAAGCTTTCTTT. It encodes CATSRGGGSPEAFF.

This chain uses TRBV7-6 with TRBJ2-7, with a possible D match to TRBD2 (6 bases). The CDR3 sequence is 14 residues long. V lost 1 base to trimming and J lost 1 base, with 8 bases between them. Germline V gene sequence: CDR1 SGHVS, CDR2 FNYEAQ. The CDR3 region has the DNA TGTGCCAGCAGCTTAGGGGACTCATCCTACGAGCAGTACTTC. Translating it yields CASSLGDSSYEQYF.

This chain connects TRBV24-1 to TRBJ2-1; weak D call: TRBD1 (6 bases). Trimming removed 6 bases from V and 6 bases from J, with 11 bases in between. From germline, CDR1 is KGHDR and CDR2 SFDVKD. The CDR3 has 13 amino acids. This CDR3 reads CATSRGHLNEQFF. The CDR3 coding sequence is TGTGCCACCAGTCGGGGACATCTCAATGAGCAGTTCTTC.

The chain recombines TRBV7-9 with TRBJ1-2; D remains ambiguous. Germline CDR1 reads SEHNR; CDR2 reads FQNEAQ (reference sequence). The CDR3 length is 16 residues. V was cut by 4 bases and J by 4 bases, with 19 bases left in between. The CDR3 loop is CASSSPTLGGSYGYTF. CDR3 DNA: TGTGCCAGCAGCTCACCTACATTGGGAGGTTCCTATGGCTACACCTTC.

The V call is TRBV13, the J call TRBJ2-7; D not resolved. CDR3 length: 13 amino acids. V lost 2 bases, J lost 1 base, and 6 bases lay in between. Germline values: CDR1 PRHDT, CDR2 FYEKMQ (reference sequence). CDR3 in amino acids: CASSLYSSYEQYF. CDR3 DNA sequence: TGTGCCAGCAGCTTATACAGTTCCTACGAGCAGTACTTC.